Listed below are T cell receptor beta chains from one sample, sequenced in a study of tissue T cells after allogeneic stem cell transplantation. Generated by immunoSEQ multiplex PCR, the TCRdb table keeps only in-frame clones and is missing some. Among about 24,000 clones, about 73% were seen once, and the ten largest hold 7.7%. Sequenced material: tissue from the ileum, taken at autopsy. These receptors were collected from a female donor at least 60 years old with lung cancer. Each CDR3 is given with its conserved first and last residue. D genes are given only for firm matches. Not every row has a clone size; where given, it reads once, few, many or a size class.

size: NA
V: TRBV10-2
J: TRBJ1-1
D: NA
DNA: TGCGCCAGCAGTGCGGCAGGAAGAACTGAAGCTTTCTTT
CDR3: CASSAAGRTEAFF

size: few
V: TRBV5-1
J: TRBJ1-2
D: TRBD1
DNA: TGCGCCAGCAGCCGGAACAGGGGTCCAGATGGCTACACCTTC
CDR3: CASSRNRGPDGYTF

size: NA
V: TRBV7-6
J: TRBJ1-5
D: NA
DNA: TGTGCCAGCAGCTTAGCAGATTCTGGCAATCAGCCCCAGCATTTT
CDR3: CASSLADSGNQPQHF

size: NA
V: TRBV7-2
J: TRBJ1-3
D: NA
DNA: TGTGCCAGCAGCTTAAGAGGGTCAAGCTCTGGAAACACCATATATTTT
CDR3: CASSLRGSSSGNTIYF

size: NA
V: TRBV6-5
J: TRBJ1-2
D: TRBD1
DNA: TGTGCCAGCAGTTACGTGGCAGGGGGCAACTATGGCTACACCTTC
CDR3: CASSYVAGGNYGYTF

size: NA
V: TRBV5-1
J: TRBJ2-3
D: NA
DNA: TGCGCCAGCAGCTTGGCGGTGGGGGTGGATACGCAGTATTTT
CDR3: CASSLAVGVDTQYF

size: NA
V: TRBV7-2
J: TRBJ2-5
D: TRBD1
DNA: TGTGCCAGCAGTCGCGGACAGGGAGAGACCCAGTACTTC
CDR3: CASSRGQGETQYF

size: NA
V: TRBV9
J: TRBJ1-1
D: NA
DNA: TGTGCCAGCAGCGTTCATCATATGGGAGACACTGAAGCTTTCTTT
CDR3: CASSVHHMGDTEAFF

size: NA
V: TRBV7-8
J: TRBJ1-1
D: TRBD1
DNA: TGTGCCAGCAGCCCCATCTCTTTGGGGGACAGGGCACCTGAAGCTTTCTTT
CDR3: CASSPISLGDRAPEAFF

size: NA
V: TRBV28
J: TRBJ2-7
D: NA
DNA: TGTGCCAGCAGTCCCGGGACCATAAGCTCCTACGAGCAGTACTTC
CDR3: CASSPGTISSYEQYF

size: NA
V: TRBV7-3
J: TRBJ2-1
D: NA
DNA: TGTGCCAGCAGCTTATATAAGGGCTCCTACAATGAGCAGTTCTTC
CDR3: CASSLYKGSYNEQFF

size: NA
V: TRBV18
J: TRBJ2-7
D: TRBD1
DNA: TGTGCCAGCTCATCCCCCGGGACAGACGAGCAGTACTTC
CDR3: CASSSPGTDEQYF

size: NA
V: TRBV2
J: TRBJ1-5
D: NA
DNA: TGTGCCAGCAGTGAAGAGGGATCCAATCAGCCCCAGCATTTT
CDR3: CASSEEGSNQPQHF

size: NA
V: TRBV7-9
J: TRBJ1-2
D: TRBD1
DNA: TGTGCCAGCAGGTCGATAGGACAGGCAGCGAATGGCTACACCTTC
CDR3: CASRSIGQAANGYTF

size: NA
V: TRBV6-1
J: TRBJ2-3
D: TRBD2
DNA: TGTGCCAGCAGTGCCCGGGGTAGCGGGAGTACAGATACGCAGTATTTT
CDR3: CASSARGSGSTDTQYF

size: NA
V: TRBV4-3
J: TRBJ2-1
D: TRBD2
DNA: TGCGCCAGCAGCCCGACTAGCGGGGGGGCCCGGCAGTTCTTC
CDR3: CASSPTSGGARQFF

size: few
V: TRBV29-1
J: TRBJ2-1
D: TRBD2
DNA: TGCAGCGTTGGAGCGGGAGCTGTCCGCAATGAGCAGTTCTTC
CDR3: CSVGAGAVRNEQFF

size: NA
V: TRBV29-1
J: TRBJ2-6
D: TRBD2
DNA: TGCAGCGTTGATACTAGCGGGAGCTCTGGGGCCAACGTCCTGACTTTC
CDR3: CSVDTSGSSGANVLTF

size: NA
V: TRBV29-1
J: TRBJ2-5
D: NA
DNA: TGCAGCGTTGCCCTGGCAGGGCAAGAGACCCAGTACTTC
CDR3: CSVALAGQETQYF

size: NA
V: TRBV7-2
J: TRBJ1-3
D: NA
DNA: TGTGCCAGCAGCCTATACCGGGACACCTCTGGAAACACCATATATTTT
CDR3: CASSLYRDTSGNTIYF

size: NA
V: TRBV11-2
J: TRBJ2-5
D: NA
DNA: TGTGCCAGCAGCTGGGGGAACACCCAAGAGACCCAGTACTTC
CDR3: CASSWGNTQETQYF

size: NA
V: TRBV11-2
J: TRBJ1-1
D: NA
DNA: TGTGCCAGCAGCCAGACTCTCCTTGCCACTGAAGCTTTCTTT
CDR3: CASSQTLLATEAFF